This TCR beta chain comes out of a study of blood T cells in healthy people across ages. This clonotype was seen once. The target antigen is unknown. Whole-study findings and limits: Naive and antigen-experienced cells were not separated, limiting conclusive comparison. Across the age range, TCR beta diversity per million T cells fell in a roughly linear way. It was held that diversity estimates obtained from one million T cells represented underestimates.

Total RNA amounts of at least 6 micrograms were extracted per sample. For the second PCR, which ran for roughly 7 to 11 cycles, a sample-barcoded 5' primer and a J-beta primer mix were used. Using its own MiXCR run on the 5' RACE reads, TCRdb lists one record per CDR3 protein. This table holds about 1.4 million distinct CDR3 sequences, approximately 59% found once. This CDR3 is built from 16 residues. With V trimmed by 0 bases and J by 5 bases, 8 bases remained unmatched. Per the germline V gene, CDR1 is SGHRS and CDR2 is YFSETQ. Source material: blood. The V and J genes are TRBV5-1 and TRBJ1-2; 9 bases are shared with TRBD1. The TCR was taken from a man aged 18-30 years in good health. Here the CDR3 reads CASSLARDRAEYGYTF. The CDR3 DNA reads TGCGCCAGCAGCTTGGCCCGGGACAGGGCCGAGTATGGCTACACCTTC.